This T cell receptor (beta chain) was identified during a study of control samples from healthy donors and cancer patients. The data were produced by immunoSEQ multiplex PCR, yet TCRdb's version contains in-frame clones alone and is incomplete. The sample yields under 15,000 clones, over 75% seen once. The sequence derives from a male donor with melanoma. Sequencing was done on a sample of formalin-fixed, paraffin-embedded tissue.

The CDR3 DNA is TGTGCCAGCAGCCAAGCCGCACGGCTGGAGGGCGAGCAGTACTTC. It encodes CASSQAARLEGEQYF. The rearrangement links TRBV14 to TRBJ2-7; TRBD2 might be the D (6 bases). The CDR3 runs to 15 residues. Germline CDR1 SGHDN, CDR2 FVKESK. V lost 1 base and J lost 6, with 16 bases in between.